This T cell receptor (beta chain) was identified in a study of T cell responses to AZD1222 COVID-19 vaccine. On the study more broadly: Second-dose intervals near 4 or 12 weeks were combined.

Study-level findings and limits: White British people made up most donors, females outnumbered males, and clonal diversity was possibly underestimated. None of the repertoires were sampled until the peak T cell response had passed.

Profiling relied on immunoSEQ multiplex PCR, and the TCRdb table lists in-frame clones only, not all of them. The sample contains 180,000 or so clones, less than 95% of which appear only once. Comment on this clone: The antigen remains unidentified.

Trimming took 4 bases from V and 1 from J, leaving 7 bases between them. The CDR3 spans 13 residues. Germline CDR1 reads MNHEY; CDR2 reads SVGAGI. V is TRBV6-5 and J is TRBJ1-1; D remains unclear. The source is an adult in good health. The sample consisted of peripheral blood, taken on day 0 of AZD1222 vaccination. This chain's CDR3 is CASSSHQNTEAFF. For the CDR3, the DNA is TGTGCCAGCAGTTCACACCAGAACACTGAAGCTTTCTTT.